Listed here are 7 T cell receptor beta chains from one sample, sequenced in a study of chemoradiotherapy in HPV16-positive cancers. Repertoires were generated with immunoSEQ multiplex PCR, while TCRdb's copy carries only in-frame clones and drops some. Among 30,000 to 35,000 clones listed, 89% were seen once. Sequencing used blood, obtained from a patient who underwent chemoradiotherapy. All receptors derive from a human donor with HPV-associated anogenital cancer.

As DNA, the CDR3 is TGTGCCAGCAGCCTACCCTCGGGGACTAGCGGATACAATGAGCAGTTCTTC. Amino acids: CASSLPSGTSGYNEQFF. The chain joins TRBV7-3 to TRBJ2-1; 11 positions match TRBD2. The CDR3 contains 17 residues. CDR1 and CDR2 (germline): SGHTA, FQGTGA. J gave up 4 bases and V 5 bases, and 10 bases lay outside the gene matches.

The chain has TRBV6-5 and TRBJ1-2, with D possibly TRBD1 on 6 matching bases. There are 15 residues in the CDR3. Germline V gives CDR1 MNHEY, CDR2 SVGAGI. V dropped 7 bases and J dropped 4 bases, with 19 bases sitting between them. CDR3 amino acids: CASTKSSGAGYGYTF. The CDR3 DNA sequence: TGTGCCAGCACCAAGAGTTCAGGGGCTGGCTATGGCTACACCTTC.

The rearrangement links TRBV27 to TRBJ2-5; possibly TRBD2 for D (6 bases). Trimming removed 3 bases from V and 5 bases from J, with 10 bases in between. The length of the CDR3 is 13 residues. Germline V lookup: CDR1 MNHEY, CDR2 SMNVEV (reference sequence). The CDR3 DNA is TGTGCCAGCAGTTTCGGGGGTAAGGAGACCCAGTACTTC. This sequence encodes CASSFGGKETQYF.

The V call is TRBV9, the J call TRBJ1-1; 9 nucleotides agree with TRBD1. Germline V gives CDR1 SGDLS, CDR2 YYNGEE. The CDR3 sequence is 15 residues long. The V and J ends lost 3 bases and 0 bases, in that order; junction bases with no gene match: 3. This CDR3 is CASSAGTGLNTEAFF. For the CDR3, the DNA is TGTGCCAGCAGCGCCGGGACAGGGCTGAACACTGAAGCTTTCTTT.

The J gene is TRBJ1-3, the V gene TRBV25-1; TRBD1 might be the D (5 bases). The V gene's germline CDR1 is MGHDK and CDR2 SYGVNS. V dropped 6 bases and J dropped 0 bases, with 12 bases sitting between them. There are 15 residues in the CDR3. For the CDR3, the DNA is TGTGCCAGCAGGAATCAGGGTAACTCTGGAAACACCATATATTTT. Translating it yields CASRNQGNSGNTIYF.

This chain joins TRBV2 and TRBJ1-5; TRBD1 agrees at 9 bases. The germline CDR1 and CDR2 sequences are SNHLY and FYNNEI. V lost 7 bases, J lost 6 bases, and 7 bases stayed unmatched. This CDR3 comprises 14 residues. CDR3 sequence reads: CASNTGGLGQPQHF. In DNA, the CDR3 is TGTGCCAGCAATACAGGGGGCTTGGGTCAGCCCCAGCATTTT.

V gene TRBV14 combines with J gene TRBJ2-1, with D perhaps TRBD2 (8 bases). Trimming cost V 1 base and J 8 bases, with 15 bases left between them. The CDR3 spans 15 residues. Germline V gives CDR1 SGHDN, CDR2 FVKESK. The CDR3 DNA is TGTGCCAGCAGCCAAGGTCCGGGGGGGACAGATGAGCAGTTCTTC. Residues: CASSQGPGGTDEQFF.